One sample yielded the 12 T cell receptor beta chains listed below, sequenced in a study of memory CD4+ T cells and cytomegalovirus serostatus. The data were produced by immunoSEQ multiplex PCR, yet TCRdb's version contains in-frame clones alone and is incomplete. Altogether about 56,000 clones are present, 70% to 75% being singletons, with the ten largest covering around 2.5%. The sort gate was single viable CD3+CD4+CD8-CD45RO+ cells for memory CD4+ T cells. Sequencing used memory CD4+ T cells from blood. These receptors originate from an adult in good health and CMV-seropositive.

This clone was seen a few times. The chain joins TRBV25-1 to TRBJ1-5; TRBD1 agrees at 7 bases. The CDR3 is made up of 12 amino acids. The germline gives CDR1 MGHDK, CDR2 SYGVNS. V shed 3 bases and J 11 bases; nucleotides not matched to a gene: 4. The CDR3 loop is CASSEGTGAQHF. As DNA, the CDR3 is TGTGCCAGCAGTGAGGGCACAGGGGCCCAGCATTTT.

In this sample, this clone turned up once. J is TRBJ1-4 and V is TRBV7-9, with TRBD1 identical over 9 bases. Germline trimming cut 5 bases from V and 8 bases from J; bases unmatched to any gene: 6. Germline V gene sequence: CDR1 SEHNR, CDR2 FQNEAQ (reference sequence). The CDR3 runs to 14 residues. DNA of the CDR3: TGTGCCAGCAGCCGAGGGACAGGGCACGAAAAACTGTTTTTT. This sequence encodes CASSRGTGHEKLFF.

V and J are TRBV9 and TRBJ1-3; possible D gene TRBD1, 5 bases. Per germline, CDR1 SGDLS and CDR2 YYNGEE. Trimming removed 3 bases from V and 2 bases from J, with 12 bases in between. The CDR3 has 15 residues. CDR3 sequence (DNA): TGTGCCAGCAGCGCGGACCAGGGCGCTGGAAACACCATATATTTT. Translated: CASSADQGAGNTIYF.

This clone has just a few counts. The gene calls are TRBV7-9 and TRBJ1-3, with a tentative D call TRBD1 (6 bases). This CDR3 contains 16 residues. Looked up from germline, CDR1 is SEHNR and CDR2 is FQNEAQ (reference sequence). V shed 3 bases and J shed 4 bases, with 16 bases lying between them. CDR3 in amino acids: CASSFSTGTSGNTIYF. The CDR3 DNA is TGTGCCAGCAGCTTTTCTACAGGGACTTCGGGAAACACCATATATTTT.

Of note for this clone: The germline gene is not matched at one end of the junction; a read error may be the cause. This chain uses TRBV27 with TRBJ2-2; D ambiguous. The CDR3 totals 11 residues. The germline gives CDR1 MNHEY, CDR2 SMNVEV (reference sequence). CDR3 loop: CTSRRPGELFF. As DNA, the CDR3 is TGTACCAGCAGGCGCCCCGGGGAGCTGTTTTTT.

This clone was observed a single time. The chain employs TRBV6-4 and TRBJ2-7; tentatively, D is TRBD1 (5 bases). V was pared by 0 bases and J by 2 bases, with 8 bases between. This CDR3 contains 14 residues. Germline V gene lookup returns CDR1 MRHNA and CDR2 SNTAGT. For the CDR3, the DNA is TGTGCCAGCAGTGACTCTGGCAGGGCCTACGAGCAGTACGTC. The encoded protein is CASSDSGRAYEQYV.

The CDR3 reads CSVVEQVFMNTEAFF. As DNA, the CDR3 is TGCAGCGTTGTAGAACAGGTCTTTATGAACACTGAAGCTTTCTTT. The V and J genes are TRBV29-1 and TRBJ1-1; TRBD1 is a possible D gene (5 bases). Trimming took 4 bases from V and 0 from J, leaving 15 bases between them. The CDR3 is made up of 15 amino acids. CDR1 and CDR2 (germline): SQVTM, ANQGSEA.

The chain uses TRBV7-9 and TRBJ2-5, with 7 bases lining up with TRBD1. V lost 5 bases and J lost 5; bases outside the gene matches: 8. Germline V gene data show CDR1 as SEHNR and CDR2 as FQNEAQ (reference sequence). CDR3 length equals 14 residues. The CDR3 sequence: CASSHQRGLETQYF. As DNA, the CDR3 is TGTGCCAGCAGCCACCAAAGGGGGCTTGAGACCCAGTACTTC. The variable domain in full, completed from reference TRBV7-9 and TRBJ2-5, reads DTGVSQNPRHKITKRGQNVTFRCDPISEHNRLYWYRQTLGQGPEFLTYFQNEAQLEKSRLLSDRFSAERPKGSFSTLEIQRTEQGDSAMYLCASSHQRGLETQYFGPGTRLLVL.

This chain uses TRBV6-5 with TRBJ1-5; no definite D call. The germline CDR1 and CDR2 sequences are MNHEY and SVGAGI. The CDR3 contains 14 residues. V was shortened by 2 bases and J by 3 bases, with 8 bases between the two germline ends. The CDR3 DNA is TGTGCCAGCAGTTACGGCCGGGACAATCAGCCCCAGCATTTT. It specifies CASSYGRDNQPQHF.

The chain joins TRBV11-3 to TRBJ1-1; the D is unclear. V shed 5 bases and J shed 5 bases, with 15 bases lying between them. The CDR3 is made up of 14 amino acids. The germline V gene has CDR1 SGHNT and CDR2 YENEEA. The CDR3 spells CASSLGPGRTEAFF. CDR3 nucleotides: TGTGCCAGCAGCCTAGGGCCCGGTAGGACTGAAGCTTTCTTT.

V and J are TRBV7-9 and TRBJ1-2; D is possibly TRBD1 (5 bases). This CDR3 has 13 residues. Germline lookup yields CDR1 SEHNR and CDR2 FQNEAQ (reference sequence). V was cut by 3 bases and J by 7 bases, with 12 bases left in between. DNA for the CDR3: TGTGCCAGCAGCTTCCGGTTGGGGGTTGGCTACACCTTC. As protein: CASSFRLGVGYTF.

V and J are TRBV19 and TRBJ2-1, with no clear D. This CDR3 contains 13 residues. V was trimmed by 3 bases and J by 6 bases, leaving 9 bases between them. Per germline, CDR1 LNHDA and CDR2 SQIVND (reference sequence). The CDR3 loop is CASSIARSNEQFF. The CDR3 DNA sequence: TGTGCCAGTAGTATCGCCAGGAGCAATGAGCAGTTCTTC. Based on the CDR3 plus reference TRBV19 and TRBJ2-1, the full variable domain is DGGITQSPKYLFRKEGQNVTLSCEQNLNHDAMYWYRQDPGQGLRLIYYSQIVNDFQKGDIAEGYSVSREKKESFPLTVTSAQKNPTAFYLCASSIARSNEQFFGPGTRLTVL.